This record looks at one T cell receptor (beta chain) sequence and its context. Study processing details: Scientists estimated how many nucleated cells there were by amplifying reference gene primers. Sequencing used immunoSEQ multiplex PCR; TCRdb keeps in-frame clones, though not all of them. D and trimming come from the DNA, and the V and J calls and clone size come from that table. This table holds 250,000 to 300,000 clones, around 87% found once. Germline V lookup: CDR1 SNHLY, CDR2 FYNNEI. The CDR3 loop spans 15 amino acids. V dropped 0 bases and J dropped 8; count of bases not matched to a gene: 7. The data originate from a study of blood T cell repertoires in COVID-19. Study background: There were acute and convalescent COVID-19 samples, and they came from the United States, Italy and Spain. Sources were T cells, B-cell-depleted T cells, or PBMCs; the material itself was cDNA or gDNA.

The TCR sequence derives from a man between 18 and 29 years old with active or convalescent COVID-19. The V and J genes are TRBV2 and TRBJ1-2; 9 nucleotides match TRBD1. Input material: peripheral blood. The CDR3 loop reads CASSEARTGALGYTF. The CDR3 bases are TGTGCCAGCAGTGAAGCGAGGACAGGGGCTCTCGGCTACACCTTC.